The 29 T cell receptor beta chains listed next were all sequenced from one sample in a study of T cell responses to AZD1222 COVID-19 vaccine. Assay: immunoSEQ multiplex PCR; the TCRdb copy retains only in-frame clones and omits some. Here the sample spans 120,000 or so clones, around 90% being singletons. The material sequenced was peripheral blood, taken on day 0 of AZD1222 vaccination. Receptors were obtained from an adult in good health.

The chain couples TRBV7-2 to TRBJ1-2; possibly TRBD1 for D (5 bases). Trimming took 5 bases from V and 8 from J, leaving 18 bases between them. This CDR3 contains 14 residues. From germline, CDR1 is SGHTA and CDR2 FQGNSA. DNA of the CDR3: TGTGCCAGCAGCCTACGGGGGGTCCTAAAGGGCTACACCTTC. Translating it yields CASSLRGVLKGYTF.

The chain carries TRBV3-1 (or the pseudogene TRBV3-2) and TRBJ2-5, with 7 bases lining up with TRBD2. Looked up from germline, CDR1 is LGHDT and CDR2 is YNNKEL (reference sequence). Trimming cost V 3 bases and J 1 base; bases outside gene matches: 11. The CDR3 runs 17 residues. The CDR3 loop reads CASSHSVGLVGQETQYF. CDR3 in DNA: TGTGCCAGCAGCCATAGTGTCGGACTAGTCGGCCAAGAGACCCAGTACTTC.

This clone occurred once. V is TRBV30 and J is TRBJ2-1; TRBD2 aligns across 9 bases. This CDR3 region has 17 residues. Germline CDR1 is GTSNPN and CDR2 is SVGIG (reference sequence). V shed 0 bases, J shed 7 bases, and the junction held 13 bases outside the gene matches. The CDR3: CAWSVLLLSSGSNEQFF. The CDR3 bases are TGTGCCTGGAGTGTCTTACTCCTAAGTAGCGGGAGTAATGAGCAGTTCTTC. Full variable domain (remainder filled in from reference TRBV30 and TRBJ2-1): SQTIHQWPATLVQPVGSPLSLECTVEGTSNPNLYWYRQAAGRGLQLLFYSVGIGQISSEVPQNLSASRPQDRQFILSSKKLLLSDSGFYLCAWSVLLLSSGSNEQFFGPGTRLTVL.

The chain uses TRBV5-1 and TRBJ2-5, with D possibly being TRBD1 or TRBD2 (5 bases each). The CDR3 is 16 residues long. The germline CDR1 and CDR2 sequences are SGHRS and YFSETQ. V lost 1 base to trimming and J lost 0 bases, with 13 bases between them. CDR3: CASSLSTGGNQETQYF. The CDR3, as DNA: TGCGCCAGCAGCTTGTCTACTGGGGGAAACCAAGAGACCCAGTACTTC.

This clone was picked up one time. This chain connects TRBV13 to TRBJ1-2; D is unresolved. The V end lost 4 bases, the J end lost 4 bases, and 7 bases lay between the germline ends. This CDR3 spans 12 amino acids. Germline V gene lookup returns CDR1 PRHDT and CDR2 FYEKMQ (reference sequence). The CDR3, as DNA: TGTGCCAGCAGCTCGGGCGTCTATGGCTACACCTTC. It yields the protein CASSSGVYGYTF. Based on the CDR3 plus reference TRBV13 and TRBJ1-2, the full variable domain is AAGVIQSPRHLIKEKRETATLKCYPIPRHDTVYWYQQGPGQDPQFLISFYEKMQSDKGSIPDRFSAQQFSDYHSELNMSSLELGDSALYFCASSSGVYGYTFGSGTRLTVV.

This sequence joins TRBV18 and TRBJ1-2; TRBD1 aligns across 9 bases. The germline V gene has CDR1 KGHSH and CDR2 LQKENI. V lost 3 bases and J lost 1; bases outside the gene matches: 0. The CDR3 runs to 14 residues. The CDR3 sequence: CASSPDRGNYGYTF. As DNA, the CDR3 is TGTGCCAGCTCACCGGACAGGGGTAACTATGGCTACACCTTC.

V and J are TRBV4-2 and TRBJ2-3; 11 bases fit TRBD2. Germline values: CDR1 LGHNA, CDR2 YNFKEQ. The CDR3 sequence is 15 residues long. V gave up 4 bases and J gave up 0 bases; unmatched junction bases: 0. The CDR3 sequence is CASSRTSGSTDTQYF. The CDR3 nucleotides read TGTGCCAGCAGCCGGACTAGCGGGAGCACAGATACGCAGTATTTT.

The rearrangement uses TRBV6-5 and TRBJ2-3; 9 bases are shared with TRBD2. The germline V gene encodes CDR1 MNHEY and CDR2 SVGAGI. The CDR3 is 15 amino acids. Trimming removed 5 bases from V and 6 bases from J; junction bases left unmatched: 9. The DNA of the CDR3 is TGTGCCAGCAGTCCGATGGGACTAGCCGTCGATACGCAGTATTTT. Its protein product is CASSPMGLAVDTQYF.

This chain joins TRBV25-1 and TRBJ2-7; 8 bases align to TRBD1. From germline, CDR1 is MGHDK and CDR2 SYGVNS. V gave up 9 bases and J gave up 5 bases; unmatched junction bases: 3. The CDR3 runs 11 residues. CDR3 protein: CASDRGHEQYF. CDR3 coding DNA: TGTGCCAGTGACAGGGGCCACGAGCAGTACTTC.

The rearrangement uses TRBV27 and TRBJ2-7; maybe TRBD1 (6 bases). The CDR3 runs to 14 residues. The ends were cut back, 5 bases at V and 3 bases at J, with 14 bases in the middle. CDR1 is MNHEY, CDR2 SMNVEV, per germline (reference sequence). The CDR3 loop reads CASSPGDVHYEQYF. The CDR3, as DNA: TGTGCCAGCAGTCCAGGGGACGTACACTACGAGCAGTACTTC.

This chain links TRBV7-2 with TRBJ1-6; D gene uncertain. Germline V gives CDR1 SGHTA, CDR2 FQGNSA. Trimming left V 2 bases short and J 0 bases short, with 5 bases between. This CDR3 contains 15 residues. The DNA for the CDR3 is TGTGCCAGCAGCTTATCGTCCTCCTATAATTCACCCCTCCACTTT. The encoded protein is CASSLSSSYNSPLHF. The entire variable domain, with the rest obtained from reference TRBV7-2 and TRBJ1-6, is as follows: GAGVSQSPSNKVTEKGKDVELRCDPISGHTALYWYRQSLGQGLEFLIYFQGNSAPDKSGLPSDRFSAERTGGSVSTLTIQRTQQEDSAVYLCASSLSSSYNSPLHFGNGTRLTVT.

This chain connects TRBV3-1 (or the pseudogene TRBV3-2) to TRBJ1-2; the D is unclear. Germline-derived CDR1 and CDR2 are LGHDT and YNNKEL (reference sequence). Trimming cost V 3 bases and J 5 bases, with 10 bases left between them. This CDR3 contains 13 residues. The CDR3 sequence is CASSQGSMYGYTF. CDR3 in DNA: TGTGCCAGCAGCCAGGGTTCCATGTATGGCTACACCTTC.

The rearrangement joins TRBV12-5 to TRBJ2-6; no clear D gene. The CDR3 contains 12 residues. Germline values: CDR1 LGHNT, CDR2 FRNRAP. Between the trimmed V and J ends, which lost 5 bases and 2 bases, there was a span of 1 base. The CDR3, as DNA: TGTGCTAGTGGTCCTGGGGCCAACGTCCTGACTTTC. Its protein product is CASGPGANVLTF.

A single count supports this clone. The chain joins TRBV7-2 to TRBJ2-4; 11 bases are shared with TRBD2. The CDR3 spans 17 residues. Germline V lookup: CDR1 SGHTA, CDR2 FQGNSA. J gave up 11 bases and V 0 bases, and 12 bases lay outside the gene matches. Here the CDR3 reads CASSLARLAGTPGVQYF. The CDR3 DNA follows: TGTGCCAGCAGCTTAGCGCGACTAGCGGGAACCCCGGGGGTTCAGTACTTC.

The chain joins TRBV7-9 to TRBJ2-5, with 10 positions matching TRBD2. V lost 3 bases and J lost 2; bases outside the gene matches: 3. Germline values: CDR1 SEHNR, CDR2 FQNEAQ (reference sequence). The CDR3 length is 15 residues. In DNA form, the CDR3 reads TGTGCCAGCAGCTTCGAGCGGGGGGGACAAGAGACCCAGTACTTC. Its protein is CASSFERGGQETQYF.

The chain recombines TRBV7-9 with TRBJ1-2, with D hard to call. V was shortened by 5 bases and J by 4 bases, with 17 bases between the two germline ends. The germline V gene encodes CDR1 SEHNR and CDR2 FQNEAQ (reference sequence). The CDR3 covers 15 residues. CDR3 sequence (DNA): TGTGCCAGCAGCCACCTATTCGAGCAGACCTATGGCTACACCTTC. It is translated as CASSHLFEQTYGYTF.

The V and J genes are TRBV2 and TRBJ2-7; 11 bases match TRBD2. The CDR3 spans 12 residues. The V and J ends lost 6 bases and 13 bases, in that order; junction bases with no gene match: 8. Germline assignment: CDR1 SNHLY and CDR2 FYNNEI. The CDR3 region is CASRDTSGRGYF. The DNA of the CDR3 is TGTGCCAGCAGAGATACTAGCGGGAGAGGTTACTTC.

V usage is TRBV20-1 and J usage is TRBJ1-2; D uncertain. The CDR3 spans 11 residues. V lost 6 bases to trimming and J lost 5 bases, with 10 bases between them. Germline loops: CDR1 DFQATT, CDR2 SNEGSKA (reference sequence). The CDR3: CSAITAYGYTF. The CDR3 DNA sequence: TGCAGTGCCATAACAGCTTATGGCTACACCTTC.

The sample holds one count of this clone. The rearrangement uses TRBV27 and TRBJ2-3; no reliable D call. Between the trimmed V and J ends, which lost 8 bases and 7 bases, there was a span of 19 bases. Per the germline V gene, CDR1 is MNHEY and CDR2 is SMNVEV (reference sequence). This CDR3 is built from 14 residues. The CDR3 region is CASFGLASPYTQYF. In DNA form, the CDR3 reads TGTGCCAGCTTCGGTTTGGCCTCCCCCTATACGCAGTATTTT.

The gene calls are TRBV7-8 and TRBJ1-1; perhaps TRBD1 as D (6 bases). The CDR3 is made up of 15 amino acids. Germline V gene sequence: CDR1 SGHVS, CDR2 FQNEAQ. The V end lost 3 bases, the J end lost 1 base, and 12 bases lay between the germline ends. This chain's CDR3 is CASSFTGTTNTEAFF. For the CDR3, the DNA is TGTGCCAGCAGCTTCACCGGGACAACGAACACTGAAGCTTTCTTT.

This rearrangement joins TRBV10-3 to TRBJ1-5, with a weak D call TRBD1 (5 bases). Trimming removed 6 bases at V and 3 bases at J, with 9 bases between. Germline CDR1 is ENHRY and CDR2 is SYGVKD. The length of the CDR3 is 13 residues. The CDR3 DNA is TGTGCCATCAGGGACACGGTCAATCAGCCCCAGCATTTT. Translating it yields CAIRDTVNQPQHF.

V gene TRBV7-2 combines with J gene TRBJ2-3, with D perhaps matching TRBD2 (6 bases). Trimming took off 5 bases at V and 2 bases at J, with 14 bases between the two ends. The CDR3 is 15 amino acids. Germline CDR1 is SGHTA and CDR2 is FQGNSA. The CDR3 spells CASSIRGGTTDTQYF. The DNA for the CDR3 is TGTGCCAGCAGCATCCGGGGCGGGACCACAGATACGCAGTATTTT.

This sequence joins TRBV6-6 and TRBJ1-1; 10 nucleotides line up with TRBD1. The CDR3 spans 15 residues. Germline CDR1 is MNHNY and CDR2 is SVGAGI (reference sequence). After removal of 5 bases from V and 5 bases from J, the junction contained 8 bases not matched to a gene. The CDR3 nucleotides are TGTGCCAGCAGTCATTGGACAGGGGGGAGGACTGAAGCTTTCTTT. This gives the protein CASSHWTGGRTEAFF.

This clone was seen a single time. The chain uses TRBV19 and TRBJ2-7; 13 nucleotides align to TRBD2. Trimming cost V 3 bases and J 2 bases; bases outside gene matches: 4. Looked up from germline, CDR1 is LNHDA and CDR2 is SQIVND (reference sequence). The CDR3 spans 16 residues. CDR3 nucleotides: TGTGCCAGTAGTATTGGGGGACTAGCGGGGACCTACGAGCAGTACTTC. This gives the protein CASSIGGLAGTYEQYF.

The chain combines TRBV2 with TRBJ2-2, with 12 bases aligning to TRBD2. The length of the CDR3 is 16 residues. Germline trimming cut 6 bases from V and 4 bases from J; bases unmatched to any gene: 6. Germline V gene sequence: CDR1 SNHLY, CDR2 FYNNEI. The CDR3: CASRSSGGASTGELFF. Here the CDR3 DNA reads TGTGCCAGCAGGTCTAGCGGGGGGGCGAGCACCGGGGAGCTGTTTTTT.

V is TRBV7-2 and J is TRBJ1-5; a possible D gene is TRBD1 (5 bases). Germline CDR1 is SGHTA and CDR2 is FQGNSA. This CDR3 comprises 14 residues. V lost 5 bases to trimming and J lost 6 bases, with 14 bases between them. The CDR3 DNA sequence: TGTGCCAGCAGCCCTGGGGGTCCGGGTCAGCCCCAGCATTTT. Protein sequence: CASSPGGPGQPQHF.

The chain links TRBV4-2 to TRBJ1-3; D might be TRBD1 (6 bases). This CDR3 is 16 amino acids long. Germline CDR1 and CDR2: LGHNA and YNFKEQ. Trimming took off 3 bases at V and 0 bases at J, with 12 bases between the two ends. This chain's CDR3 is CASSQEGQLSGNTIYF. The DNA of the CDR3 is TGTGCCAGCAGCCAGGAGGGACAACTCTCTGGAAACACCATATATTTT.

This chain connects TRBV7-9 to TRBJ1-5; no clear D. Germline assignment: CDR1 SEHNR and CDR2 FQNEAQ (reference sequence). The CDR3 is 13 residues long. The V end lost 2 bases, the J end lost 4 bases, and 6 bases lay between the germline ends. The CDR3 DNA reads TGTGCCAGCAGCTTACAGTATAATCAGCCCCAGCATTTT. It is translated as CASSLQYNQPQHF.

This chain links TRBV23-1 with TRBJ2-2, with 7 bases aligning to TRBD1. TRBV23-1 is an ORF; its function is uncertain. The J segment lost 3 bases and the V segment lost 3 bases, leaving 10 bases of the junction unmatched. This CDR3 spans 17 amino acids. The CDR3 loop reads CASSHKRQGVDTGELFF. CDR3 bases: TGCGCCAGCAGTCACAAGAGACAGGGTGTGGACACCGGGGAGCTGTTTTTT.